This T cell receptor (beta chain) was retrieved from a study of CD8 T cells in Susac syndrome. The authors sequenced TCR beta from blood CD8+ and CD4+ T cells. Reverse transcription of roughly 0.5 to 1 ug RNA was carried out with random hexamers. TCRdb independently ran MiXCR on the immunoSEQ multiplex PCR reads; one entry per CDR3 protein. The table lists approximately 180,000 distinct CDR3 sequences, more than 90% of them singletons. Germline lookup yields CDR1 SQVTM and CDR2 ANQGSEA. This CDR3 comprises 12 residues. This chain joins TRBV29-1 and TRBJ2-3, with a weak D call TRBD2 (5 bases). Sequencing was done on a sample of CD4+ T cells from PBMCs. This receptor was obtained from a human donor with multiple sclerosis. The CDR3 sequence is CTCRTSTDTQYF. CDR3 DNA: TGCACTTGTCGGACTAGCACAGATACGCAGTATTTT.